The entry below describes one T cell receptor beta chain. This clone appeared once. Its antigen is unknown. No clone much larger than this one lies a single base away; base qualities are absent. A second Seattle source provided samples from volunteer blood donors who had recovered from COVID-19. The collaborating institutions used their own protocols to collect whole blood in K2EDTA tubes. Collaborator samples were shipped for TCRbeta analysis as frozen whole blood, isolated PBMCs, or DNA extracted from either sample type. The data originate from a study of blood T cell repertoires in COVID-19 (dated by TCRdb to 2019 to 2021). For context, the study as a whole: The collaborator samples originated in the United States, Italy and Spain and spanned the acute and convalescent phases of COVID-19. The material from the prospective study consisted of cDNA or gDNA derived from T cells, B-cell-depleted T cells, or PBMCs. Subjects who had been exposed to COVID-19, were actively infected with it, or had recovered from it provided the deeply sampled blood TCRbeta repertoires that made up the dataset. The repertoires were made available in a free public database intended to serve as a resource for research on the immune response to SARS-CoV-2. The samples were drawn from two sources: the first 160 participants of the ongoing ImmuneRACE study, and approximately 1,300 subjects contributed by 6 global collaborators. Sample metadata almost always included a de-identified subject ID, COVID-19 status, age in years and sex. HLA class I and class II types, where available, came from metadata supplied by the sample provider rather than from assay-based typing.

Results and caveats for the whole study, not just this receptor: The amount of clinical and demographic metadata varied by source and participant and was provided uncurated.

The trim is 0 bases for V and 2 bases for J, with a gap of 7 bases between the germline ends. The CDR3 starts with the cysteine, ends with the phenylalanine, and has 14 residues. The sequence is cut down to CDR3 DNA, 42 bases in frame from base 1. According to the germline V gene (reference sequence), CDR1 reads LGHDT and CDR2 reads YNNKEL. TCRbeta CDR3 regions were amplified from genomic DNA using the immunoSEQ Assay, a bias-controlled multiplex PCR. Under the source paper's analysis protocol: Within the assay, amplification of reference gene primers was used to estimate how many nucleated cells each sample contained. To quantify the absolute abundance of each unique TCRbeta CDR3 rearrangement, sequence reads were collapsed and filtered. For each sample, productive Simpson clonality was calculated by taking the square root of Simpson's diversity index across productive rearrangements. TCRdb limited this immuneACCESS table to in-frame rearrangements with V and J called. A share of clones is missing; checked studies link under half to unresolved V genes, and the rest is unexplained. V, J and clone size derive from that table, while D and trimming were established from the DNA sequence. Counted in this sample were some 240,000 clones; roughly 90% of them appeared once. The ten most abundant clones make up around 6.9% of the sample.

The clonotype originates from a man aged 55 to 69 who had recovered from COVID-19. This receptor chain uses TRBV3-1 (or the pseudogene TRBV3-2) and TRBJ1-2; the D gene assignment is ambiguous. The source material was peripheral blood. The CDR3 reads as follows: CASSQDSLNYGYTF. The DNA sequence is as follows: TGTGCCAGCAGCCAAGATAGCCTAAACTATGGCTACACCTTC.